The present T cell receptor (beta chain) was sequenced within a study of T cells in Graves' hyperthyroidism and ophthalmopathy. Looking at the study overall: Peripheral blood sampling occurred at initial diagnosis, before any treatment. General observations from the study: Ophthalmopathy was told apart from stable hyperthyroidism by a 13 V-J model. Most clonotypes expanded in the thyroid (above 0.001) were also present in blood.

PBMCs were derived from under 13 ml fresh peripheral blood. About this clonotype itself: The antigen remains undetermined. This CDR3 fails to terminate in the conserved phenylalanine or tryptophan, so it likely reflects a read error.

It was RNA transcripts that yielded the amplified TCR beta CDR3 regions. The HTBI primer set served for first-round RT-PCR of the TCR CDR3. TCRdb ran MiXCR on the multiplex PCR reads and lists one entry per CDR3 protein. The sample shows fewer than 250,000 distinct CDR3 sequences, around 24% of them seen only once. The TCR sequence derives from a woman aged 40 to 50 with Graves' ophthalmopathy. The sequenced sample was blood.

CDR3 nucleotide sequence: TGTGCCAGCAGCGCTGACAGGGGAGTCACCTACGAGCAGTACTCC. It codes for CASSADRGVTYEQYS. The J gene is TRBJ2-7, the V gene TRBV6-2 or TRBV6-3, with 8 bases matching TRBD1. The CDR3 runs 15 residues. Germline V gives CDR1 MNHEY, CDR2 SVGEGT. V gave up 6 bases and J gave up 2 bases; unmatched junction bases: 9.